Shown below are 21 T cell receptor beta chains from a single sample sequenced in a study of blood T cell repertoires in COVID-19. TCRdb keeps only in-frame clones here, not all; method: immunoSEQ multiplex PCR. The table shows hundreds of thousands of clones, with around 92% occurring only once. The sequenced sample was peripheral blood. These TCRs come from a woman aged 30 to 39 with COVID-19, enrolled during active disease.

The rearrangement uses TRBV6-1 and TRBJ1-3, with TRBD1 as a possible D gene (5 bases). The CDR3 is made up of 16 amino acids. Germline values: CDR1 MNHNS, CDR2 SASEGT. V was clipped by 4 bases and J by 0 bases, with 13 bases between them. The CDR3 DNA reads as TGTGCCAGCAGTGGTGGGACTGGCTTCTCTGGAAACACCATATATTTT. It specifies CASSGGTGFSGNTIYF.

The rearrangement uses TRBV10-1 and TRBJ2-3, with 8 bases matching TRBD2. Losses at the gene ends were 2 bases for V and 6 bases for J; bases not matched to a gene: 4. Germline CDR1 is WNHNN and CDR2 is SYGVQD (reference sequence). The CDR3 is made up of 14 amino acids. The chain's CDR3 is CASSEREGDDTQYF. The DNA for the CDR3 is TGCGCCAGCAGTGAGCGGGAGGGTGATGATACGCAGTATTTT.

This clone has just one count. The chain couples TRBV2 to TRBJ1-2; a possible D gene is TRBD1 (5 bases). V was clipped by 4 bases and J by 1 base, with 13 bases between them. CDR3 length equals 15 residues. Germline V gene sequence: CDR1 SNHLY, CDR2 FYNNEI. CDR3 nucleotides: TGTGCCAGCAGTGTCCGCCAGGGCTATAACTATGGCTACACCTTC. Its translation: CASSVRQGYNYGYTF.

This chain links TRBV30 with TRBJ2-3, with 13 bases lining up with TRBD2. Germline V gives CDR1 GTSNPN, CDR2 SVGIG (reference sequence). The junction had 2 bases not matched to a gene; V was cut back by 1 base and J by 4 bases. The CDR3 length is 15 residues. The CDR3 reads CAWSDGLAGADTQYF. The CDR3 nucleotides read TGTGCCTGGAGTGACGGACTAGCGGGAGCAGATACGCAGTATTTT.

The genes are TRBV25-1 and TRBJ2-7; no definite D call. CDR1 is MGHDK, CDR2 SYGVNS, per germline. The CDR3 is made up of 14 amino acids. The V and J ends lost 1 base and 0 bases respectively, with 7 bases between them. The CDR3 loop is CASSELADSYEQYF. CDR3 in DNA: TGTGCCAGCAGTGAATTGGCAGACTCCTACGAGCAGTACTTC.

The rearrangement links TRBV5-1 to TRBJ1-1; D is possibly TRBD1 (6 bases). Germline V gene sequence: CDR1 SGHRS, CDR2 YFSETQ. This CDR3 has 14 residues. The ends were cut back, 4 bases at V and 7 bases at J, with 17 bases in the middle. CDR3 sequence (DNA): TGCGCCAGCAGCCCCGGACAGTGGACCCTTGAAGCTTTCTTT. This gives the protein CASSPGQWTLEAFF.

This chain joins TRBV28 and TRBJ2-7; D possibly corresponds to TRBD1 (6 bases). With 2 bases removed from V and 0 bases from J, the gap between germline ends came to 11 bases. Germline lookup yields CDR1 MDHEN and CDR2 SYDVKM. The CDR3 contains 15 residues. DNA for the CDR3: TGTGCCAGCAGTTTAGCAGGGGTCCTCTCCTACGAGCAGTACTTC. Protein product: CASSLAGVLSYEQYF.

V gene TRBV24-1 combines with J gene TRBJ1-2; D is possibly TRBD1 (5 bases). CDR1 and CDR2 (germline): KGHDR, SFDVKD. The CDR3 runs 14 residues. Trimming left V 8 bases short and J 3 bases short, with 15 bases between. The CDR3 DNA sequence: TGTGCCACCAAAGGAGGAGGGGATGACTATGGCTACACCTTC. Its translation: CATKGGGDDYGYTF.

The chain combines TRBV7-2 with TRBJ2-7; 7 bases fit TRBD2. Germline V gives CDR1 SGHTA, CDR2 FQGNSA. The junction had 8 bases not matched to a gene; V was cut back by 5 bases and J by 1 base. This CDR3 has 15 residues. The DNA for the CDR3 is TGTGCCAGCAGCCCTATTGGGAGGGTGTCCTACGAGCAGTACTTC. Its protein product is CASSPIGRVSYEQYF.

As DNA, the CDR3 is TGTGCCTGGAGTTATTCCTCTACCACTGAAGCTTTCTTT. This codes for CAWSYSSTTEAFF. The chain joins TRBV30 to TRBJ1-1; no definite D call. The CDR3 has 13 residues. Per the germline V gene, CDR1 is GTSNPN and CDR2 is SVGIG (reference sequence). Trimming took off 2 bases at V and 4 bases at J, with 11 bases between the two ends.

The chain is built from TRBV12-3 or TRBV12-4 and TRBJ2-7, with unresolved D. The ends were cut back, 5 bases at V and 3 bases at J, with 8 bases in the middle. The CDR3 runs 12 residues. CDR3 in DNA: TGTGCCAGCAGTGAACATAACTACGAGCAGTACTTC. Translation gives CASSEHNYEQYF.

This sequence joins TRBV12-3 or TRBV12-4 and TRBJ1-2; 8 bases fit TRBD1. This CDR3 comprises 13 residues. J lost 1 base, V lost 6 bases, and 1 base had no gene match. CDR3 bases: TGTGCCAGCAGCACAGGGGGTAACTATGGCTACACCTTC. Its protein product is CASSTGGNYGYTF.

The chain has TRBV6-1 and TRBJ1-5; D is possibly TRBD1 (6 bases). The CDR3 runs to 14 residues. Trimming took 6 bases from V and 6 from J, leaving 15 bases between them. Germline V lookup: CDR1 MNHNS, CDR2 SASEGT. Here the CDR3 reads CASSITGLGQPQHF. The CDR3, as DNA: TGTGCCAGCAGCATCACAGGGTTGGGTCAGCCCCAGCATTTT.

The V and J genes are TRBV27 and TRBJ2-1; 7 nucleotides agree with TRBD2. The CDR3 runs 13 residues. Trimming took 2 bases from V and 8 from J; bases not matched to a gene: 3. Germline lookup yields CDR1 MNHEY and CDR2 SMNVEV (reference sequence). The DNA for the CDR3 is TGTGCCAGCAGTTTACGGACTAGTCATGAGCAGTTCTTC. Encoded protein: CASSLRTSHEQFF.

This clone has more than one count but fewer than ten. V and J are TRBV10-3 and TRBJ2-2; D not resolved. Germline loops: CDR1 ENHRY, CDR2 SYGVKD. The CDR3 covers 16 residues. V lost 0 bases, J lost 5 bases, and 13 bases lay in between. The CDR3 sequence is CAISESGDWKTGELFF. In DNA form, the CDR3 reads TGTGCCATCAGTGAGTCGGGCGATTGGAAGACCGGGGAGCTGTTTTTT.

The chain links TRBV5-4 to TRBJ1-3, with D uncertain. The V and J ends lost 2 bases and 4 bases respectively, with 10 bases between them. CDR3 length: 14 residues. In germline, CDR1 is SGHNT, CDR2 YYREEE (reference sequence). DNA for the CDR3: TGTGCCAGCAGCTTTATGGCAGAAGGAAACACCATATATTTT. This gives the protein CASSFMAEGNTIYF.

The rearrangement uses TRBV5-6 and TRBJ2-1; 9 bases are shared with TRBD2. Germline trimming cut 4 bases from V and 7 bases from J; bases unmatched to any gene: 12. Germline V gene data show CDR1 as SGHDT and CDR2 as YYEEEE. This CDR3 has 16 residues. CDR3 sequence reads: CASSPAGAGGINEQFF. Written as DNA, the CDR3 is TGTGCCAGCAGCCCCGCGGGCGCGGGGGGGATAAATGAGCAGTTCTTC.

The CDR3 DNA follows: TGTGCCAGCAGCCAAGTCCTCAGGGGGAGCGCAACTAATGAAAAACTGTTTTTT. This encodes CASSQVLRGSATNEKLFF. The chain has TRBV4-2 and TRBJ1-4; 7 bases map to TRBD1. Germline assignment: CDR1 LGHNA and CDR2 YNFKEQ. The CDR3 spans 18 residues. V shed 1 base and J 0 bases; nucleotides not matched to a gene: 8.

This chain connects TRBV6-4 to TRBJ2-5, with a weak D call TRBD2 (6 bases). CDR1 is MRHNA and CDR2 is SNTAGT in the germline V gene. The CDR3 totals 14 residues. Trimming cost V 6 bases and J 2 bases, with 13 bases left between them. CDR3 amino acids: CASRAGTPQETQYF. The CDR3, as DNA: TGTGCCAGCAGAGCAGGGACTCCACAAGAGACCCAGTACTTC.

The chain uses TRBV4-3 and TRBJ2-5; TRBD2 aligns across 11 bases. With V trimmed by 0 bases and J by 5 bases, 11 bases remained unmatched. Germline CDR1 and CDR2: LGHNA and YSLEER. This CDR3 region has 18 residues. CDR3 residues: CASSQELPPSGRSETQYF. The CDR3, as DNA: TGCGCCAGCAGCCAAGAGTTACCCCCTAGCGGGAGGTCGGAGACCCAGTACTTC.

This clone has a single count. The chain couples TRBV4-1 to TRBJ1-1; D possibly corresponds to TRBD1 (6 bases). From germline, CDR1 is MGHRA and CDR2 YSYEKL. The CDR3 is 17 residues long. V was pared by 2 bases and J by 5 bases, with 21 bases between. The CDR3, as DNA: TGCGCCAGCAGCCAAAGACAGGTTGAGGAGTTCAGTACTGAAGCTTTCTTT. As protein: CASSQRQVEEFSTEAFF.